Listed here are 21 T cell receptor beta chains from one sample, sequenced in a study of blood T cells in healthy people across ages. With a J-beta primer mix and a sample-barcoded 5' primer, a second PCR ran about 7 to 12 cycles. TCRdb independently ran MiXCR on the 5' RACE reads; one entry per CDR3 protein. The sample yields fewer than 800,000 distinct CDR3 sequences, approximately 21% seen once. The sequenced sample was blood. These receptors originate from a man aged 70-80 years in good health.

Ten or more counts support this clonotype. CDR3 coding DNA: TGCGCCAGCAGCTTGACTAGCGGGGGGGAGACCCAGTACTTC. It translates to CASSLTSGGETQYF. The genes are TRBV5-1 and TRBJ2-5; 12 bases are a match to TRBD2. Trimming removed 1 base from V and 5 bases from J; junction bases left unmatched: 0. Per germline, CDR1 SGHRS and CDR2 YFSETQ. The CDR3 consists of 14 residues.

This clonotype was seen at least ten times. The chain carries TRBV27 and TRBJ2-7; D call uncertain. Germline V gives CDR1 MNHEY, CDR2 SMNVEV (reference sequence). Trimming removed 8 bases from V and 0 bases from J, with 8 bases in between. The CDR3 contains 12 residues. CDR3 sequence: CASGGSSYEQYF. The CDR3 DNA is TGTGCCAGCGGTGGCAGCTCCTACGAGCAGTACTTC.

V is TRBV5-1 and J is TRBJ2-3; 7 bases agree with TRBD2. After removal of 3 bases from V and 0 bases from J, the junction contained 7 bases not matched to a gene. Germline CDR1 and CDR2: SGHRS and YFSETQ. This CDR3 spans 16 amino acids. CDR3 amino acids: CASSSPSGTSTDTQYF. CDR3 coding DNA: TGCGCCAGCAGCTCCCCTAGCGGAACTAGCACAGATACGCAGTATTTT.

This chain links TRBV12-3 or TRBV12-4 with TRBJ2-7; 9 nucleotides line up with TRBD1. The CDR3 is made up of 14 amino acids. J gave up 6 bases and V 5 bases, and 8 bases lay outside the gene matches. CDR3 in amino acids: CASSEWTGVAEQYF. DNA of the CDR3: TGTGCCAGCAGTGAATGGACAGGGGTCGCCGAGCAGTACTTC.

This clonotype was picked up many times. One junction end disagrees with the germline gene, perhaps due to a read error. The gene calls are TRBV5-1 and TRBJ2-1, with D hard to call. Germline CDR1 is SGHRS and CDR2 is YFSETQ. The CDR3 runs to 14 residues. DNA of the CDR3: TGTGCCAGCAGCTTGGGCGGCTCCTACAATGAGCAGTTCTTC. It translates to CASSLGGSYNEQFF.

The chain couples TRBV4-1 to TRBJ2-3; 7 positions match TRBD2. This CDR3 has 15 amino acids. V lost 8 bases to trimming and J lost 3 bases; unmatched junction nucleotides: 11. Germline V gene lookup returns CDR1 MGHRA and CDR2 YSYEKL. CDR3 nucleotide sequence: TGCGCCAGCGGAAGCGGGACCGGAATAACAGATACGCAGTATTTT. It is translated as CASGSGTGITDTQYF.

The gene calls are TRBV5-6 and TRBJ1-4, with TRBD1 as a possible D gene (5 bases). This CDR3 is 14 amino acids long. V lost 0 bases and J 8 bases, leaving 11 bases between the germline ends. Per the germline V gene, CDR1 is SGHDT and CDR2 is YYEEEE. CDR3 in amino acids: CASSLDRSVEKLFF. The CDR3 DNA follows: TGTGCCAGCAGCTTGGACAGGTCGGTGGAAAAACTGTTTTTT.

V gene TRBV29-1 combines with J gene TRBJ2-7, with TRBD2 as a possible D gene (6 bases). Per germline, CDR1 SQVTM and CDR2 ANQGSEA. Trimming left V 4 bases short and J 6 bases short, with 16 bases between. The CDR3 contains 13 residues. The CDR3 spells CSVVTRLVGEQYF. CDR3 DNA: TGCAGCGTTGTTACCAGACTAGTGGGCGAGCAGTACTTC.

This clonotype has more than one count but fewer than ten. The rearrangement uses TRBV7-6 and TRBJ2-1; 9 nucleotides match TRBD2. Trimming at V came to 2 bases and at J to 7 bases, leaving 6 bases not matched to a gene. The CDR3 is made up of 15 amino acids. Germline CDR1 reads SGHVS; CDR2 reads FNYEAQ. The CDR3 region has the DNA TGTGCCAGCAGCTTAATAGCGGGAGCCCCAAATGAGCAGTTCTTC. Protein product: CASSLIAGAPNEQFF. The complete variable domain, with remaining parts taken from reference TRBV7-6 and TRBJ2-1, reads GAGVSQSPRYKVTKRGQDVALRCDPISGHVSLYWYRQALGQGPEFLTYFNYEAQQDKSGLPNDRFSAERPEGSISTLTIQRTEQRDSAMYRCASSLIAGAPNEQFFGPGTRLTVL.

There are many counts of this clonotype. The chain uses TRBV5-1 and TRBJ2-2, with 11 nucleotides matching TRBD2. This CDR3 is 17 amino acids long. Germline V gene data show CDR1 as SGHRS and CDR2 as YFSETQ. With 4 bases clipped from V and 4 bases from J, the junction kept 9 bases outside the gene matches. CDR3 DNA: TGCGCCAGCAGCACTAGGACTAGCGGGCTACGCACCGGGGAGCTGTTTTTT. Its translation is CASSTRTSGLRTGELFF. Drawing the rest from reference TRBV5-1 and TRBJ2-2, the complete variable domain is KAGVTQTPRYLIKTRGQQVTLSCSPISGHRSVSWYQQTPGQGLQFLFEYFSETQRNKGNFPGRFSGRQFSNSRSEMNVSTLELGDSALYLCASSTRTSGLRTGELFFGEGSRLTVL.

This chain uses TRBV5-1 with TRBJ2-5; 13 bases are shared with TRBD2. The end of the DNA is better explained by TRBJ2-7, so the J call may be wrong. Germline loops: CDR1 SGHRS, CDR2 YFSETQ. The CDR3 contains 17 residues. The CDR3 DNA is TGCGCCAGCAGCACCGGGACTAGCGGGATTTCTACCTACGAGCAGTACTTC. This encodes CASSTGTSGISTYEQYF.

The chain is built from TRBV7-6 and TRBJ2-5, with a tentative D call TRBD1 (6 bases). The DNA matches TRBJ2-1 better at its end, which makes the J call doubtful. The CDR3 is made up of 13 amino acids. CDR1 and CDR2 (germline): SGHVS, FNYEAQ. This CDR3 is CASSAMGTHEQFF. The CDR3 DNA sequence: TGTGCCAGCAGCGCCATGGGGACACATGAGCAGTTCTTC.

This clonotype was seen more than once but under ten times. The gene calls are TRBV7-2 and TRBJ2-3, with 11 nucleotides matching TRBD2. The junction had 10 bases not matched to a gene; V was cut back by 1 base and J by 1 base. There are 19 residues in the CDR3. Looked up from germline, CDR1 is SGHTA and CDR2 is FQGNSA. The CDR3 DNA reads TGTGCCAGCAGCTTAGTCGGCCTAGCGGGAGGCGTTGGCACAGATACGCAGTATTTT. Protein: CASSLVGLAGGVGTDTQYF.

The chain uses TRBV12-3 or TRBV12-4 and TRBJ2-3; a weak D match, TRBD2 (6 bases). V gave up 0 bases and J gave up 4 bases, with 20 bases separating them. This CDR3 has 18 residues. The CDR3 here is CASSLAPHGRVRADTQYF. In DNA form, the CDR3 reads TGTGCCAGCAGTTTAGCTCCCCACGGGAGAGTAAGAGCAGATACGCAGTATTTT.

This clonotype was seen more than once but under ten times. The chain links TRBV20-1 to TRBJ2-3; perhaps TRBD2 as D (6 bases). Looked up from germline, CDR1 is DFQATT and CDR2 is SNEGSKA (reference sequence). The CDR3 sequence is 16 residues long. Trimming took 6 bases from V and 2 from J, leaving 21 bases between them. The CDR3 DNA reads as TGCAGTGCCCCGGAGCCTCTAGCGACAAACACAGATACGCAGTATTTT. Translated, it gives CSAPEPLATNTDTQYF.

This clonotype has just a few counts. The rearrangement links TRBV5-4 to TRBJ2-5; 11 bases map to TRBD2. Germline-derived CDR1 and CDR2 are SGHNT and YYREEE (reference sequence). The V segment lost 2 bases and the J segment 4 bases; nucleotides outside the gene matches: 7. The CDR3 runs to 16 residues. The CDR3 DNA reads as TGTGCCAGCAGCTTTAGCGGGAGGGCCGGAGGAGAGACCCAGTACTTC. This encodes CASSFSGRAGGETQYF.

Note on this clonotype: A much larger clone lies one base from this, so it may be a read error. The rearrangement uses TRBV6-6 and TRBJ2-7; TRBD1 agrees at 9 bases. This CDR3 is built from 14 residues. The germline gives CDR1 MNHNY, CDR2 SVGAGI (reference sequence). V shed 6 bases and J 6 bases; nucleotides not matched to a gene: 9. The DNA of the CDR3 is TGTGCCAGCAGAACCCAAACAGGGGGCCGCGAGCAGTACTTC. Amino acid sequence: CASRTQTGGREQYF.

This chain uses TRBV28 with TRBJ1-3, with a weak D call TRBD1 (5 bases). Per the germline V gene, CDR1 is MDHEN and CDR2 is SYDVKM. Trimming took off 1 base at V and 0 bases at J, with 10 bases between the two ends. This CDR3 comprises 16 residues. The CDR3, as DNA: TGTGCCAGCAGTTTATTTTCGGGGCCCTCTGGAAACACCATATATTTT. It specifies CASSLFSGPSGNTIYF.

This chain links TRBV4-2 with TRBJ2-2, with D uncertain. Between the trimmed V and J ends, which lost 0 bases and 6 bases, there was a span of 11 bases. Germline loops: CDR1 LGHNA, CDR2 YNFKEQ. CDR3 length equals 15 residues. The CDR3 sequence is CASSQDLLDAGELFF. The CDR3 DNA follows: TGTGCCAGCAGCCAAGATCTCTTGGACGCCGGGGAGCTGTTTTTT.

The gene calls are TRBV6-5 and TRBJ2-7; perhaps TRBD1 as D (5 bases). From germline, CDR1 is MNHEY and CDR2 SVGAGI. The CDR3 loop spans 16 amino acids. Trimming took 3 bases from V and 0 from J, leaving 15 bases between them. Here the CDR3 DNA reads TGTGCCAGCAGTTATTCCGGCAGGACACTCTCCTACGAGCAGTACTTC. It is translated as CASSYSGRTLSYEQYF.

The CDR3 bases are TGTGCCAGCAGCTTAGAGCGGAGGGGCGGTCTTGGCTACACCTTC. Translating gives CASSLERRGGLGYTF. V usage is TRBV7-2 and J usage is TRBJ1-2, with a weak D call TRBD1 (5 bases). The CDR3 consists of 15 residues. Trimming pared 1 base from V and 7 bases from J, leaving 16 bases between. CDR1 and CDR2 (germline): SGHTA, FQGNSA.